This TCR beta chain was recorded in a study of T cell responses to AZD1222 COVID-19 vaccine. In regard to this clone: No antigen is known for it.

Overall study results and limits: Repertoires were collected only later (after the peak T cell response had occurred). Recipients of AZD1222 seropositive at baseline numbered only 6 or 7.

V was clipped by 3 bases and J by 8 bases, with 17 bases between them. The CDR3 runs 14 residues. The germline gives CDR1 SGHRS, CDR2 YFSETQ. Sequencing was performed with immunoSEQ multiplex PCR; in TCRdb, only in-frame clones are kept and a portion is missing. This repertoire shows tens of thousands of clones, roughly 86% found once; its top ten account for about 5%. The material sequenced was peripheral blood, taken on day 0 of MenACWY control vaccination. The chain links TRBV5-1 to TRBJ1-2; D not certain. The clonotype originates from an adult in good health. The CDR3 spells CASSSTGEMWGYTF. The DNA of the CDR3 is TGCGCCAGCAGCTCGACCGGGGAAATGTGGGGCTACACCTTC.